This TCR beta chain was recorded in a study of cytomegalovirus exposure and HLA in healthy donors. Study results and limitations: An analysis that was carried out later associated fewer than 20,000 TCR beta sequences with HLA alleles at 0.05 false discovery rate.

A remark on this clone: Its antigen is unidentified.

Unmatched junction bases numbered 5, after V lost 1 base and J lost 9 bases. The CDR3 totals 16 residues. Germline CDR1 MNHEY, CDR2 SMNVEV (reference sequence). The PCR had 60 Vbeta and 13 Jbeta primers. Profiled with immunoSEQ multiplex PCR; TCRdb holds only in-frame clones, not every one. This sample has 200,000 to 250,000 clones; 70% occur once, and the top ten carry less than 3%. The chain couples TRBV27 to TRBJ1-6; 11 bases fit TRBD1. The sample taken for sequencing was PBMCs. The clonotype originates from a man in his forties or fifties in good health and CMV-seropositive. Here the CDR3 DNA reads TGTGCCAGCAGTTTATTCGGACAGGGGGCGCGTTCACCCCTCCACTTT. It encodes CASSLFGQGARSPLHF.